The 3 T cell receptor beta chains below were found in one sample sequenced in a study of CD8 T cells in ankylosing spondylitis. Their target antigens are unknown. Broader study findings: Within ankylosing spondylitis blood, a TCR beta motif made up of several highly homologous variants appeared to be characteristic.

TCRdb processed the 5' RACE reads anew with MiXCR; each CDR3 protein has one entry. This repertoire shows hundreds of thousands of distinct CDR3 sequences, about 13% found once; its top ten account for approximately 6.3%. The material sequenced was blood, either unsorted or a sorted T cell fraction (not recorded which). These receptors were obtained from a male donor with ankylosing spondylitis.

The rearrangement uses TRBV3-1 and TRBJ2-1; 10 nucleotides agree with TRBD1. There are 17 residues in the CDR3. V shed 0 bases, J shed 7 bases, and the junction held 9 bases outside the gene matches. Looked up from germline, CDR1 is LGHDT and CDR2 is YNNKEL (reference sequence). The DNA of the CDR3 is TGTGCCAGCAGCCAAGACGTAAAGACAGGGGGCACGAATGAGCAGTTCTTC. Its protein is CASSQDVKTGGTNEQFF.

This clonotype was detected ten times or more. The genes are TRBV12-3 or TRBV12-4 and TRBJ2-3; D not certain. The CDR3 loop spans 14 amino acids. Trimming cost V 0 bases and J 2 bases, with 6 bases left between them. As DNA, the CDR3 is TGTGCCAGCAGTTTAGCGGGATTCACAGATACGCAGTATTTT. Encoded protein: CASSLAGFTDTQYF.

The chain carries TRBV12-3 or TRBV12-4 and TRBJ1-5; tentative D call: TRBD1 (6 bases). Trimming removed 7 bases from V and 4 bases from J, with 14 bases in between. The CDR3 contains 14 residues. CDR3 in amino acids: CASKRGEGNQPQHF. CDR3 DNA sequence: TGTGCCAGCAAAAGGGGGGAGGGAAATCAGCCCCAGCATTTT.